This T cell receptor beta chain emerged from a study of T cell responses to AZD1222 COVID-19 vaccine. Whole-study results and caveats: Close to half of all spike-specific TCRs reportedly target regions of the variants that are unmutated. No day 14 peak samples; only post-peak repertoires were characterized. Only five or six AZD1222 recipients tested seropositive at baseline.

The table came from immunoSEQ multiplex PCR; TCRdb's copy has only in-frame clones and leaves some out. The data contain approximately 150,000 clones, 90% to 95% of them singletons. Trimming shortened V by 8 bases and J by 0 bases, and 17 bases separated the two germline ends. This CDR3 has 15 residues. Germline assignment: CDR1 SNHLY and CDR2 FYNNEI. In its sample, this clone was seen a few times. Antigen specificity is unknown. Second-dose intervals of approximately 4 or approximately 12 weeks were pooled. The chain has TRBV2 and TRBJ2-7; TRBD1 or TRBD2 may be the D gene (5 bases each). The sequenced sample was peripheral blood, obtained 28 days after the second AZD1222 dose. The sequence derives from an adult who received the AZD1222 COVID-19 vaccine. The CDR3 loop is CASGSGTYHSYEQYF. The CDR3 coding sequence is TGTGCCAGCGGCTCCGGGACCTACCACTCCTACGAGCAGTACTTC.